The source of this TCR beta chain is a study of shared clonotypes between healthy human individuals. CDR1 is GTSNPN and CDR2 is SVGIG in the germline V gene (reference sequence). Trimming removed 5 bases from V and 6 bases from J; junction bases left unmatched: 7. The CDR3 contains 13 residues. Sequencing used immunoSEQ multiplex PCR; TCRdb keeps in-frame clones, though not all of them. The table lists just over 2,000,000 clones, about 95% of them singletons. Sequences were obtained from naive CD4+ T cells sorted from blood. Subset denoted: CD45RA+ positively selected. The source is a man aged 18 to 29 in good health. The chain has TRBV30 and TRBJ1-5; 7 nucleotides align to TRBD1. CDR3 amino acids: CAWGRDRSQPQHF. CDR3 nucleotide sequence: TGTGCCTGGGGCCGGGACAGATCTCAGCCCCAGCATTTT. The full variable domain, in which reference TRBV30 and TRBJ1-5 provide the parts outside the CDR3, is SQTIHQWPATLVQPVGSPLSLECTVEGTSNPNLYWYRQAAGRGLQLLFYSVGIGQISSEVPQNLSASRPQDRQFILSSKKLLLSDSGFYLCAWGRDRSQPQHFGDGTRLSIL.